Presented here are 5 T cell receptor beta chains from one specimen sequenced in a study of cytomegalovirus exposure and HLA in healthy donors. It was with 60 Vbeta and 13 Jbeta primers that the PCR ran. Some clones are missing from TCRdb's copy, which holds only in-frame ones; the method was immunoSEQ multiplex PCR. The repertoire holds some 90,000 clones, almost 80% seen once, with approximately 5.7% in the top ten. The sequenced material came from PBMCs. The origin of the receptors is a female donor in good health and CMV-seronegative.

This clone was seen many times. This CDR3 is CASSPGSYNEQFF. The CDR3 region has the DNA TGTGCCAGCTCGCCCGGCTCCTACAATGAGCAGTTCTTC. The chain couples TRBV6-5 to TRBJ2-1; D is unresolved. CDR3 length: 13 residues. CDR1 and CDR2 (germline): MNHEY, SVGAGI. V dropped 8 bases and J dropped 0 bases, with 8 bases sitting between them.

This clone was counted between two and nine times. V gene TRBV30 combines with J gene TRBJ1-2; 7 bases line up with TRBD1. CDR3 length: 15 residues. With 0 bases clipped from V and 0 bases from J, the junction kept 4 bases outside the gene matches. CDR1 is GTSNPN and CDR2 is SVGIG in the germline V gene (reference sequence). Here the CDR3 DNA reads TGTGCCTGGAGTGTAGGACAGGTCTCTAACTATGGCTACACCTTC. Protein: CAWSVGQVSNYGYTF.

The chain joins TRBV5-1 to TRBJ1-2, with 10 nucleotides matching TRBD1. Per the germline V gene, CDR1 is SGHRS and CDR2 is YFSETQ. CDR3 length: 14 residues. J gave up 6 bases and V 6 bases, and 8 bases lay outside the gene matches. The CDR3 region is CASTLGTGVHGYTF. For the CDR3, the DNA is TGCGCCAGCACCCTCGGGACAGGGGTCCATGGCTACACCTTC. The full variable domain, rest sourced from reference TRBV5-1 and TRBJ1-2, is KAGVTQTPRYLIKTRGQQVTLSCSPISGHRSVSWYQQTPGQGLQFLFEYFSETQRNKGNFPGRFSGRQFSNSRSEMNVSTLELGDSALYLCASTLGTGVHGYTFGSGTRLTVV.

This sequence joins TRBV6-5 and TRBJ2-1; TRBD2 aligns across 7 bases. This CDR3 is 14 amino acids long. Germline CDR1 MNHEY, CDR2 SVGAGI. The V gene end was trimmed by 6 bases and the J gene end by 5 bases; junction bases not matched to a gene: 7. This CDR3 is CASSRLGGDNEQFF. CDR3 nucleotides: TGTGCCAGCAGCCGACTGGGAGGGGACAATGAGCAGTTCTTC.

The V gene is TRBV10-2, the J gene TRBJ2-7, with 10 bases identical to TRBD2. The ends lost 6 bases at V and 2 bases at J; junction bases unmatched: 4. The germline V gene has CDR1 WSHSY and CDR2 SAAADI. The CDR3 consists of 14 residues. The chain's CDR3 is CASSVAGGPYEQYF. Written as DNA, the CDR3 is TGCGCCAGCAGCGTAGCGGGAGGTCCCTACGAGCAGTACTTC.